The 30 T cell receptor beta chains listed next were all sequenced from one sample in a study of T cells expressing NK-cell markers. TCRdb reprocessed the 5' RACE reads and stores each CDR3 protein as one record, lacking DNA. Its table lists about half a million distinct CDR3 sequences. The sequencing sample was made of blood T cells: a sorted CD56 or NKG2C T cell subset, CD4+ or CD8+ T cells, or bulk PBMC T cells (not recorded which). The receptors were gathered from a woman aged 50 to 60 in good health.

The chain links TRBV29-1 to TRBJ1-2; the D call from TCRdb, TRBD1, cannot be confirmed without DNA. Per germline, CDR1 SQVTM and CDR2 ANQGSEA. This CDR3 region has 12 residues. CDR3 amino acids: CSVMDRRSGYTF.

V and J are TRBV2 and TRBJ1-1. The CDR3 totals 14 residues. CDR1 SNHLY and CDR2 FYNNEI come from the germline V gene. Here the CDR3 reads CASSEALLNTEAFF.

The V call is TRBV25-1, the J call TRBJ2-2; TCRdb reports TRBD2, a call that lacks DNA to check it against. Germline V gene sequence: CDR1 MGHDK, CDR2 SYGVNS. The CDR3 covers 15 residues. Here the CDR3 reads CASGRLAGTTGELFF.

The CDR3 reads CAISWSPGTDSYEQYF. This rearrangement joins TRBV10-3 to TRBJ2-7; with no DNA, the TCRdb D assignment of TRBD1 cannot be verified. Per the germline V gene, CDR1 is ENHRY and CDR2 is SYGVKD. This CDR3 comprises 16 residues.

The CDR3 spells CASRTTKGAWSSYNEQFF. The chain combines TRBV28 with TRBJ2-1; TCRdb designates TRBD1, a call that cannot be tested without DNA. Germline CDR1 and CDR2: MDHEN and SYDVKM. The CDR3 has 18 amino acids.

The chain combines TRBV12-3 or TRBV12-4 with TRBJ2-1; TCRdb proposes TRBD1, but this gene call is untestable without DNA. CDR3 length: 13 residues. The CDR3 region is CASSLAGGQGGFF.

The rearrangement joins TRBV24-1 to TRBJ1-2. The CDR3 covers 14 residues. Germline lookup yields CDR1 KGHDR and CDR2 SFDVKD. CDR3 region: CATSDVRSNYGYTF.

This chain links TRBV6-5 with TRBJ1-5. Germline V CDR1 and CDR2: MNHEY, SVGAGI. This CDR3 spans 16 amino acids. The CDR3 sequence: CASSYGRPQGNQPQHF.

The chain combines TRBV29-1 with TRBJ1-1; absent DNA, TCRdb's TRBD1 call cannot be checked. The CDR3 consists of 12 residues. Germline assignment: CDR1 SQVTM and CDR2 ANQGSEA. This chain's CDR3 is CSVQGGSTEAFF.

The V and J genes are TRBV12-3 or TRBV12-4 and TRBJ1-2; checking the TCRdb D call of TRBD1 is not possible without DNA. CDR3 length: 16 amino acids. CDR3 sequence: CASSRGRGRQNYGYTF.

The chain has TRBV24-1 and TRBJ2-1; the D call from TCRdb, TRBD1, cannot be confirmed without DNA. The CDR3 loop spans 15 amino acids. CDR1 KGHDR and CDR2 SFDVKD come from the germline V gene. CDR3 in amino acids: CATTQGGGPNNEQFF.

The chain uses TRBV19 and TRBJ2-2. Per the germline V gene, CDR1 is LNHDA and CDR2 is SQIVND (reference sequence). The CDR3 totals 16 residues. This chain's CDR3 is CASSKTGGANTGELFF.

This rearrangement joins TRBV24-1 to TRBJ2-3. Germline assignment: CDR1 KGHDR and CDR2 SFDVKD. The CDR3 runs 14 residues. The CDR3 reads CATLGISSTDTQYF.

The chain links TRBV20-1 to TRBJ2-7; TCRdb's D gene call, TRBD1, goes unchecked for lack of DNA. There are 13 residues in the CDR3. Per the germline V gene, CDR1 is DFQATT and CDR2 is SNEGSKA (reference sequence). CDR3 region: CSARPPGRYEQYF.

This chain uses TRBV6-5 with TRBJ2-1; TCRdb calls TRBD2, which cannot be checked without DNA. The V gene's germline CDR1 is MNHEY and CDR2 SVGAGI. The CDR3 contains 16 residues. CDR3 protein: CASSYSRVEGYNEQFF.

This chain uses TRBV3-1 with TRBJ2-3; TCRdb's D call, TRBD2, is unchecked because there is no DNA. The CDR3 has 15 amino acids. Germline CDR1 and CDR2: LGHDT and YNNKEL (reference sequence). The CDR3 protein is CASSPLAGVADTQYF.

The CDR3 sequence is CASSRDRGQEPQHF. This chain links TRBV18 with TRBJ1-5; TCRdb selects TRBD1, and the lack of DNA leaves this call unchecked. Germline CDR1 and CDR2: KGHSH and LQKENI. This CDR3 contains 14 residues. Supplemented by reference TRBV18 and TRBJ1-5, the full variable domain reads NAGVMQNPRHLVRRRGQEARLRCSPMKGHSHVYWYRQLPEEGLKFMVYLQKENIIDESGMPKERFSAEFPKEGPSILRIQQVVRGDSAAYFCASSRDRGQEPQHFGDGTRLSIL.

J is TRBJ1-1 and V is TRBV12-3 or TRBV12-4; TCRdb reports TRBD1, a call that lacks DNA to check it against. CDR3 length: 14 residues. The chain's CDR3 is CASSAQGRATEAFF.

The rearrangement uses TRBV12-3 or TRBV12-4 and TRBJ2-1; TCRdb's D call of TRBD2 is untestable without DNA. This CDR3 spans 17 amino acids. The CDR3 is CASTYRLAGGRYNEQFF.

The chain employs TRBV7-2 and TRBJ1-2. Per germline, CDR1 SGHTA and CDR2 FQGNSA. This CDR3 spans 13 amino acids. CDR3 amino acids: CASSLIQARGYTF.

CDR3 amino acids: CASSVGLPNRELFF. The chain recombines TRBV9 with TRBJ2-2; TCRdb outputs TRBD2, but without DNA this stays unchecked. Germline V CDR1 and CDR2: SGDLS, YYNGEE. This CDR3 comprises 14 residues.

This chain connects TRBV7-2 to TRBJ1-1; TCRdb selects TRBD1, and the lack of DNA leaves this call unchecked. The germline V gene has CDR1 SGHTA and CDR2 FQGNSA. The CDR3 has 15 amino acids. CDR3 protein: CASTVGGGRYTEAFF. Full variable domain (outside the CDR3, taken from reference TRBV7-2 and TRBJ1-1): GAGVSQSPSNKVTEKGKDVELRCDPISGHTALYWYRQSLGQGLEFLIYFQGNSAPDKSGLPSDRFSAERTGGSVSTLTIQRTQQEDSAVYLCASTVGGGRYTEAFFGQGTRLTVV.

The chain combines TRBV20-1 with TRBJ2-1; TCRdb returns TRBD2, unconfirmable since there is no DNA. CDR3 size: 15 residues. Germline V gene data show CDR1 as DFQATT and CDR2 as SNEGSKA (reference sequence). The CDR3 spells CSARDRASGGGEQFF.

The V gene is TRBV12-3 or TRBV12-4, the J gene TRBJ1-1; TCRdb lists TRBD1, though no DNA is available to test this call. The CDR3 runs to 11 residues. This CDR3 reads CASSWGQAAFF.

The V call is TRBV5-5, the J call TRBJ2-2; as DNA is missing, the TRBD1 call by TCRdb cannot be tested. Germline loops: CDR1 SGHKS, CDR2 YYEKEE (reference sequence). This CDR3 region has 16 residues. CDR3 residues: CASSLVSAGGIGELFF.

CDR3 residues: CASSSHSGTSKGNTIYF. V gene TRBV7-2 combines with J gene TRBJ1-3; TCRdb lists TRBD1, though no DNA is available to test this call. Germline V gene data show CDR1 as SGHTA and CDR2 as FQGNSA. The CDR3 is 17 amino acids.

This rearrangement joins TRBV25-1 to TRBJ1-1; TCRdb designates TRBD1, a call that cannot be tested without DNA. The CDR3 consists of 15 residues. Germline CDR1 is MGHDK and CDR2 is SYGVNS. The CDR3 here is CASSGEGAGYGEAFF.

This rearrangement joins TRBV5-6 to TRBJ2-7; the TCRdb call, TRBD1, lacks DNA for checking. Germline V gives CDR1 SGHDT, CDR2 YYEEEE. This CDR3 region has 14 residues. The CDR3 sequence is CASSPAPRGSEQYF.

The chain combines TRBV4-2 with TRBJ2-7; TCRdb picks TRBD1, but there is no DNA to check that call. The CDR3 sequence is 16 residues long. CDR1 LGHNA and CDR2 YNFKEQ come from the germline V gene. CDR3 sequence reads: CASSHLKTGRHYEQYF.

V and J are TRBV5-1 and TRBJ2-3; TCRdb names TRBD1, which stays unverified in the absence of DNA. The CDR3 contains 16 residues. The germline gives CDR1 SGHRS, CDR2 YFSETQ. The CDR3 region is CASSLVDIGKTDTQYF.